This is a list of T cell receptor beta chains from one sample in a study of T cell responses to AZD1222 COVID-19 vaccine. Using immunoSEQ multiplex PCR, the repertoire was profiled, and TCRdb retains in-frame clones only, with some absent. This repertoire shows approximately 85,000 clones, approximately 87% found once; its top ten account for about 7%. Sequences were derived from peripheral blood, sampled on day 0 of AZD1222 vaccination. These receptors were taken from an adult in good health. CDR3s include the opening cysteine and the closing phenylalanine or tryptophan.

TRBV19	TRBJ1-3	CASSTGGGNTIYF
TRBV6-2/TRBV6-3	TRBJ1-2	CASSYGSYGYTF
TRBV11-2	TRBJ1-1	CASSPPIQGTEAFF
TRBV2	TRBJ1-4	CASKNRQGLGEKLFF
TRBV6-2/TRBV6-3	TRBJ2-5	CASSYWQGSVQQETQYF
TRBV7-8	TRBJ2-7	CASSPGFRDRGYEQYF
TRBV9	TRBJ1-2	CASTVSGNYGYTF
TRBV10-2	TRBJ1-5	CASSQGNNQPQHF
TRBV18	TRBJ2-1	CASSPPGQGANEQFF
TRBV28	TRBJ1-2	CASFTGGPGGGYTF
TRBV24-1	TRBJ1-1	CATSDSTPDGLARAFF
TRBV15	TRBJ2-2	CATSSVQLGTGELFF
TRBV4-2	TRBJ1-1	CASSQDKHRNTEAFF
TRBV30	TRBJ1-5	CAWSRGQGQPQHF
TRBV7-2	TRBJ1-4	CASSSGTGNEKLFF
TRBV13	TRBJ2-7	CASSRTREAYEQYF
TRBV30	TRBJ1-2	CAWSEGYGYTF
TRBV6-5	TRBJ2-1	CASSRGPYNEQFF
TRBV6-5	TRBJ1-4	CASRGTGKINEKLFF
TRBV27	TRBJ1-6	CASSSTTGGSPLHF
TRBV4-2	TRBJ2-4	CASSQEGQGYLNIQYF
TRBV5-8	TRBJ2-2	CASSRNRANTGELFF
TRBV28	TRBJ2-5	CASSPRQAETQYF
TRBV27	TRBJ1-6	CASSRMGFLGGDSPLHF
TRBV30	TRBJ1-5	CAWSRDRVNQPQHF
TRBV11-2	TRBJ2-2	CASIPLAGLNTGELFF
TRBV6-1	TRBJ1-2	CASSEAAFGGSIYGYTF
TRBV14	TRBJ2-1	CASSQAGPVNEQFF
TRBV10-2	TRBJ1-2	CASSDDVYGYTF
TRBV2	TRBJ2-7	CASSEGGTASYEQYF
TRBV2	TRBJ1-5	CASSDRTGNNQPQHF
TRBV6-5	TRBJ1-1	CASTPRGNTEAFF
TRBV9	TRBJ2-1	CASSFRLAGGSNEQFF
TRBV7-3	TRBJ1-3	CASSLWGPTGAMSSGNTIYF
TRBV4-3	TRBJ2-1	CASSQLWTSGAQGGGQFF
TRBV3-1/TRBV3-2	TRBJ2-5	CASMDRAETQYF
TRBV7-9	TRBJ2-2	CASSDRANTGELFF
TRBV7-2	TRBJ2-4	CASSLDRTGAKNIQYF
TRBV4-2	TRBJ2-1	CASSQDASGPTTRGRYNEQFF
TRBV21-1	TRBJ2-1	CASSKRARGSYNEQFF
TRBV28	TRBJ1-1	CASNFRQVTTEAFF
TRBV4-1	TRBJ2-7	CASSRKPPAGGTPYEQYF
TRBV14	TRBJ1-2	CASSQNRAGYGYTF
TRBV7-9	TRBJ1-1	CATETGDVTEAFF
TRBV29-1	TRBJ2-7	CSVEEASYEQYF
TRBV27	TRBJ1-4	CASSTLGQMRSEKLFF
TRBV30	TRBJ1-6	CAWSEQGRSPLHF
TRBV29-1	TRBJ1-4	CSFRHDEKLFF
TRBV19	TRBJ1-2	CASSINRGLRYGYTF
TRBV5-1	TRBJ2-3	CASSLETAQDTQYF
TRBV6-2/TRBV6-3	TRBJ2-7	CASSYPPIYEQYF
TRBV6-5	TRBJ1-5	CATTMGGNQPQHF
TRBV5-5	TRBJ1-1	CASSIRGTDEAFF